The T cell receptor beta chain described here comes from a study of breast tumors, draining lymph nodes, adjacent tissues. Germline V CDR1 and CDR2: KGHSH, LQKENI. CDR3 length equals 13 residues. V was shortened by 5 bases and J by 2 bases, with 10 bases between the two germline ends. TCRdb used MiXCR to reprocess the multiplex PCR reads, holding one entry per CDR3 protein. This table holds approximately 150,000 distinct CDR3 sequences, 30% to 35% found once. Breast cancer patients provided tissue from their axillary draining lymph nodes. The sample holds one count of this clonotype. A read error may be the cause here, since a much bigger clone is one base away.

This TCR derives from a female donor with breast cancer. Some clones in this sample may be carry-over from other donors' samples. The gene calls are TRBV18 and TRBJ2-7; a weak D match, TRBD2 (5 bases). The sequenced sample consisted of axillary lymph node tissue. The CDR3 sequence is CASSGLNPYEQYF. The DNA for the CDR3 is TGTGCCAGCTCAGGACTGAATCCCTACGAGCAGTACTTC.